What follows are 30 T cell receptor beta chains derived from one specimen sequenced in a study of identifying expanded T cells in peripheral blood. Data came from immunoSEQ multiplex PCR; TCRdb stores just in-frame clones and leaves some out. The sample has tens of thousands of clones; roughly 84% are singletons. Material for sequencing was blood. Receptors originate from a person aged 18 to 70 in good health.

This clone was counted a single time. V and J are TRBV5-1 and TRBJ2-5, with 14 bases lining up with TRBD2. Germline assignment: CDR1 SGHRS and CDR2 YFSETQ. The CDR3 length is 18 residues. The V segment lost 0 bases and the J segment 4 bases; nucleotides outside the gene matches: 8. In nucleotides, the CDR3 is TGCGCCAGCAGCTTGGCCCGACTAGCGGGAGGGCCGGGAGAGACCCAGTACTTC. Translation: CASSLARLAGGPGETQYF.

The V gene is TRBV7-2, the J gene TRBJ2-5; the D gene could be TRBD1 or TRBD2 (5 bases each). Trimming took 3 bases from V and 3 from J, leaving 14 bases between them. This CDR3 spans 15 amino acids. In germline, CDR1 is SGHTA, CDR2 FQGNSA. CDR3 region: CASSLLGTGKETQYF. The CDR3 bases are TGTGCCAGCAGCTTGCTCGGGACCGGTAAAGAGACCCAGTACTTC.

The J gene is TRBJ2-1, the V gene TRBV6-1; TRBD2 matches 11 bases. CDR3 length: 15 residues. Germline CDR1 reads MNHNS; CDR2 reads SASEGT. J lost 6 bases, V lost 2 bases, and 3 bases had no gene match. This CDR3 is CASSELAGGSNEQFF. The CDR3 DNA is TGTGCCAGCAGTGAACTAGCGGGAGGATCCAATGAGCAGTTCTTC.

A single count supports this clone. The rearrangement links TRBV5-1 to TRBJ2-7; D perhaps matches TRBD1 (5 bases). CDR1 is SGHRS, CDR2 YFSETQ, per germline. Trimming pared 3 bases from V and 3 bases from J, leaving 7 bases between. There are 12 residues in the CDR3. The CDR3 reads CASSSDSYEQYF. In nucleotides, the CDR3 is TGCGCCAGCAGCTCAGACAGCTACGAGCAGTACTTC.

The V and J genes are TRBV11-2 and TRBJ2-1; 8 nucleotides match TRBD1. Germline CDR1 and CDR2: SGHAT and FQNNGV. V shed 7 bases, J shed 5 bases, and the junction held 16 bases outside the gene matches. The CDR3 spans 17 residues. The CDR3: CASTKTGTGKTNNEQFF. The DNA for the CDR3 is TGTGCCAGCACCAAAACCGGGACAGGCAAAACTAACAATGAGCAGTTCTTC.

The chain recombines TRBV28 with TRBJ2-3; a weak D match, TRBD1 (5 bases). Trimming took off 5 bases at V and 0 bases at J, with 15 bases between the two ends. Germline-derived CDR1 and CDR2 are MDHEN and SYDVKM. The CDR3 length is 16 residues. CDR3 coding DNA: TGTGCCAGCAGTCCGCGGATCAGGGCGAGCACAGATACGCAGTATTTT. It translates to CASSPRIRASTDTQYF.

This clone has a handful of counts. The chain is built from TRBV18 and TRBJ2-7; D is unclear. The CDR3 contains 13 residues. The V end lost 5 bases, the J end lost 3 bases, and 11 bases lay between the germline ends. Per germline, CDR1 KGHSH and CDR2 LQKENI. The CDR3 DNA sequence: TGTGCCAGCTCAGAAATGTTCGGCTACGAGCAGTACTTC. This gives the protein CASSEMFGYEQYF.

The V and J genes are TRBV27 and TRBJ1-3; TRBD1 matches at 12 bases. CDR3 length equals 18 residues. J lost 4 bases, V lost 6 bases, and 13 bases had no gene match. Germline CDR1 MNHEY, CDR2 SMNVEV (reference sequence). CDR3 region: CASSIFPPGQGAGNTIYF. The CDR3 nucleotides read TGTGCCAGCAGCATTTTCCCTCCGGGACAGGGGGCCGGAAACACCATATATTTT.

This clone was picked up one time. V gene TRBV4-3 combines with J gene TRBJ2-7; 9 bases are shared with TRBD2. The CDR3 sequence is 16 residues long. V shed 2 bases and J 2 bases; nucleotides not matched to a gene: 7. Germline V gives CDR1 LGHNA, CDR2 YSLEER. The CDR3 here is CASSQTSGRHPYEQYF. The CDR3 DNA reads TGCGCCAGCAGCCAAACGAGCGGGAGGCATCCCTACGAGCAGTACTTC.

J is TRBJ2-5 and V is TRBV5-6, with D uncertain. Germline V CDR1 and CDR2: SGHDT, YYEEEE. V shed 4 bases and J shed 0 bases, with 19 bases lying between them. This CDR3 contains 17 residues. CDR3 region: CASSPPTSRPNQETQYF. The CDR3 region has the DNA TGTGCCAGCAGCCCGCCGACATCCCGCCCTAACCAAGAGACCCAGTACTTC.

The chain recombines TRBV6-5 with TRBJ2-3; 8 bases align to TRBD1. Germline CDR1 is MNHEY and CDR2 is SVGAGI. Trimming took 1 base from V and 6 from J; bases not matched to a gene: 3. CDR3 length: 14 amino acids. CDR3 protein: CASSYFGQGDTQYF. In DNA form, the CDR3 reads TGTGCCAGCAGTTACTTCGGACAGGGCGATACGCAGTATTTT.

V gene TRBV6-1 combines with J gene TRBJ2-6; D call uncertain. Trimming cost V 11 bases and J 0 bases, with 8 bases left between them. CDR3 length equals 13 residues. CDR1 is MNHNS and CDR2 is SASEGT in the germline V gene. The CDR3 sequence is CAHQSSGANVLTF. The DNA of the CDR3 is TGTGCCCATCAGAGCTCTGGGGCCAACGTCCTGACTTTC.

This chain joins TRBV11-3 and TRBJ1-1; D unresolved. The CDR3 runs 13 residues. The ends were cut back, 4 bases at V and 0 bases at J, with 6 bases in the middle. Germline lookup yields CDR1 SGHNT and CDR2 YENEEA. The CDR3 is CASSYSVNTEAFF. CDR3 nucleotides: TGTGCCAGCAGCTACTCGGTGAACACTGAAGCTTTCTTT. The full variable domain, rest sourced from reference TRBV11-3 and TRBJ1-1, is EAGVVQSPRYKIIEKKQPVAFWCNPISGHNTLYWYLQNLGQGPELLIRYENEEAVDDSQLPKDRFSAERLKGVDSTLKIQPAELGDSAVYLCASSYSVNTEAFFGQGTRLTVV.

The CDR3 loop reads CASSAGRATLSPLHF. CDR3 coding DNA: TGTGCCAGCAGCGCGGGAAGGGCTACCTTGTCACCCCTCCACTTT. The rearrangement links TRBV7-2 to TRBJ1-6; no firm D call. V was clipped by 5 bases and J by 10 bases, with 18 bases between them. This CDR3 spans 15 amino acids. Germline-derived CDR1 and CDR2 are SGHTA and FQGNSA.

The rearrangement uses TRBV6-5 and TRBJ1-5, with TRBD1 matching 7 bases. There are 12 residues in the CDR3. Germline trimming cut 6 bases from V and 5 bases from J; bases unmatched to any gene: 1. The germline V gene has CDR1 MNHEY and CDR2 SVGAGI. The CDR3 sequence is CASRTGDQPQHF. The CDR3 DNA follows: TGTGCCAGCAGAACAGGGGATCAGCCCCAGCATTTT.

This sequence joins TRBV28 and TRBJ2-7; tentative D call: TRBD2 (5 bases). Per the germline V gene, CDR1 is MDHEN and CDR2 is SYDVKM. CDR3 size: 12 residues. V lost 6 bases and J lost 3, with 9 bases in between. DNA of the CDR3: TGTGCCAGCAGCCCGGACTTCTACGAGCAGTACTTC. Translating gives CASSPDFYEQYF.

This clone is a singleton in its sample. The chain joins TRBV9 to TRBJ2-2; D is ambiguous. The germline V and J ends were trimmed by 4 bases and 6 bases, with 7 bases remaining between them. Looked up from germline, CDR1 is SGDLS and CDR2 is YYNGEE. This CDR3 contains 12 residues. CDR3 loop: CASSQGSGELFF. CDR3 nucleotide sequence: TGTGCCAGCAGCCAAGGTTCCGGGGAGCTGTTTTTT.

CDR3 protein: CASSQPAGEGTYEQYF. The CDR3 coding sequence is TGTGCCAGCAGTCAACCTGCGGGGGAGGGCACCTACGAGCAGTACTTC. The chain employs TRBV11-2 and TRBJ2-7; 7 positions match TRBD2. The V gene's germline CDR1 is SGHAT and CDR2 FQNNGV. The CDR3 runs to 16 residues. V was clipped by 6 bases and J by 2 bases; unmatched bases: 13.

The rearrangement links TRBV2 to TRBJ1-5; TRBD1 matches 10 bases. The CDR3 runs 15 residues. J lost 2 bases, V lost 6 bases, and 4 bases had no gene match. Germline-derived CDR1 and CDR2 are SNHLY and FYNNEI. DNA of the CDR3: TGTGCCAGCAGGGGGGACAGGGGAGGCAATCAGCCCCAGCATTTT. It encodes CASRGDRGGNQPQHF.

The chain couples TRBV28 to TRBJ2-7, with 8 nucleotides matching TRBD1. Germline V gene data show CDR1 as MDHEN and CDR2 as SYDVKM. This CDR3 comprises 13 residues. J lost 4 bases, V lost 2 bases, and 1 base had no gene match. The CDR3 DNA follows: TGTGCCAGCAGTTTAGACAGGGGATACGAGCAGTACTTC. As protein: CASSLDRGYEQYF.

This clone was recorded a few times. This chain uses TRBV19 with TRBJ2-1; maybe TRBD2 (6 bases). The CDR3 totals 15 residues. CDR1 is LNHDA, CDR2 SQIVND, per germline (reference sequence). Trimming removed 5 bases at V and 9 bases at J, with 20 bases between. CDR3: CASSSVRGILGEQFF. The DNA of the CDR3 is TGTGCCAGTAGTTCCGTCCGGGGGATACTCGGTGAGCAGTTCTTC.

The chain employs TRBV9 and TRBJ2-3; possibly TRBD1 or TRBD2 for D (5 bases each). Germline CDR1 reads SGDLS; CDR2 reads YYNGEE. Trimming removed 4 bases at V and 1 base at J, with 13 bases between. The CDR3 length is 15 residues. The CDR3 loop is CASSPSGTGTDTQYF. In DNA, the CDR3 is TGTGCCAGCAGCCCCTCCGGGACGGGCACAGATACGCAGTATTTT.

This clone was found a few times. The chain employs TRBV5-4 and TRBJ2-3; D is uncertain. Per the germline V gene, CDR1 is SGHNT and CDR2 is YYREEE (reference sequence). CDR3 length: 14 amino acids. Trimming took 2 bases from V and 4 from J, leaving 11 bases between them. The CDR3 DNA sequence: TGTGCCAGCAGCTTAATAAGCGACGCAGATACGCAGTATTTT. Translating it yields CASSLISDADTQYF.

The chain is built from TRBV6-1 and TRBJ2-7, with 9 bases aligning to TRBD2. Germline V gives CDR1 MNHNS, CDR2 SASEGT. The trim removed 0 bases at V and 2 bases at J, leaving 5 bases unmatched. The CDR3 sequence is 16 residues long. Here the CDR3 reads CASSEADGGRAYEQYF. CDR3 nucleotides: TGTGCCAGCAGTGAAGCGGACGGCGGGAGGGCCTACGAGCAGTACTTC.

V usage is TRBV19 and J usage is TRBJ2-5; tentatively, D is TRBD1 (6 bases). Germline V CDR1 and CDR2: LNHDA, SQIVND (reference sequence). V lost 2 bases and J lost 2, with 6 bases in between. The CDR3 consists of 13 residues. This chain's CDR3 is CASSIRGQETQYF. CDR3 nucleotide sequence: TGTGCCAGTAGTATAAGGGGGCAAGAGACCCAGTACTTC.

This sequence joins TRBV7-6 and TRBJ1-2, with 7 nucleotides matching TRBD1. After removal of 1 base from V and 1 base from J, the junction contained 6 bases not matched to a gene. This CDR3 spans 16 amino acids. Per germline, CDR1 SGHVS and CDR2 FNYEAQ. CDR3 in amino acids: CASSLGQGGNNYGYTF. The DNA for the CDR3 is TGTGCCAGCAGCTTAGGACAGGGTGGGAATAACTATGGCTACACCTTC.

This clone has only a few counts. This chain connects TRBV28 to TRBJ2-7, with unresolved D. The CDR3 loop spans 15 amino acids. Germline CDR1 reads MDHEN; CDR2 reads SYDVKM. Trimming left V 5 bases short and J 3 bases short, with 17 bases between. The CDR3: CASSAPGPRFYEQYF. Written as DNA, the CDR3 is TGTGCCAGCAGTGCCCCGGGCCCACGGTTCTACGAGCAGTACTTC.

This chain joins TRBV9 and TRBJ2-3; TRBD2 matches 9 bases. This CDR3 region has 15 residues. The V and J ends lost 4 bases and 2 bases, in that order; junction bases with no gene match: 5. The germline V gene has CDR1 SGDLS and CDR2 YYNGEE. CDR3 DNA: TGTGCCAGCAGCCAGACTAGCGGATCCACAGATACGCAGTATTTT. This encodes CASSQTSGSTDTQYF.

The V and J genes are TRBV19 and TRBJ1-5; D not resolved. The CDR3 spans 13 residues. Trimming left V 4 bases short and J 4 bases short, with 8 bases between. The germline CDR1 and CDR2 sequences are LNHDA and SQIVND (reference sequence). The CDR3 here is CASSKGQNQPQHF. The CDR3 DNA reads as TGTGCCAGTAGTAAGGGTCAGAATCAGCCCCAGCATTTT.

This clone was recorded only once. The gene calls are TRBV7-2 and TRBJ1-1; D is ambiguous. CDR3 size: 13 residues. Per the germline V gene, CDR1 is SGHTA and CDR2 is FQGNSA. Trimming pared 1 base from V and 7 bases from J, leaving 10 bases between. CDR3 in amino acids: CASSLEYPVEAFF. CDR3 coding DNA: TGTGCCAGCAGCTTAGAGTATCCCGTTGAAGCTTTCTTT. The whole variable domain, filled in from reference TRBV7-2 and TRBJ1-1, reads GAGVSQSPSNKVTEKGKDVELRCDPISGHTALYWYRQSLGQGLEFLIYFQGNSAPDKSGLPSDRFSAERTGGSVSTLTIQRTQQEDSAVYLCASSLEYPVEAFFGQGTRLTVV.